The 16 T cell receptor beta chains listed next were all sequenced from one sample in a study. TCRdb processed the RT-PCR reads anew with MiXCR; each CDR3 protein has one entry. The sample records more than 550,000 distinct CDR3 sequences, approximately 15% being singletons. The specimen sequenced was memory CD4+ T cells from blood. The receptors here all came from a female donor in good health, serving as a healthy control.

This clonotype was counted a few times. V gene TRBV7-9 combines with J gene TRBJ2-4; 10 nucleotides agree with TRBD2. CDR3 length: 17 residues. V was clipped by 3 bases and J by 8 bases; unmatched bases: 13. The germline CDR1 and CDR2 sequences are SEHNR and FQNEAQ (reference sequence). The CDR3 is CASSLFVAGGLRDIQYF. The CDR3 DNA reads as TGTGCCAGCAGCTTGTTCGTAGCGGGAGGACTCCGAGACATTCAGTACTTC.

In this sample, this clonotype turned up many times. V and J are TRBV6-5 and TRBJ1-3, with D hard to call. V was trimmed by 1 base and J by 2 bases, leaving 9 bases between them. Germline values: CDR1 MNHEY, CDR2 SVGAGI. The CDR3 has 15 amino acids. CDR3: CASSYLPYTGNTIYF. The CDR3 DNA reads as TGTGCCAGCAGTTACTTACCATACACTGGAAACACCATATATTTT.

The V gene is TRBV10-3, the J gene TRBJ1-2, with 7 bases matching TRBD1. V shed 6 bases, J shed 4 bases, and the junction held 8 bases outside the gene matches. CDR1 and CDR2 (germline): ENHRY, SYGVKD. This CDR3 region has 14 residues. The CDR3 loop is CAISEGAKGYGYTF. Here the CDR3 DNA reads TGTGCCATCAGCGAGGGGGCGAAGGGCTATGGCTACACCTTC.

As regards this clonotype: A much larger clone sits a single nucleotide away, making a read error possible. This chain uses TRBV7-2 with TRBJ2-7; maybe TRBD2 (5 bases). The germline V gene has CDR1 SGHTA and CDR2 FQGNSA. V was pared by 5 bases and J by 2 bases, with 13 bases between. The CDR3 is made up of 14 amino acids. The CDR3 sequence is CASSRTDCAYEQYF. CDR3 sequence (DNA): TGTGCCAGCAGCCGGACGGACTGTGCCTACGAGCAGTACTTC. The whole variable domain, remainder taken from reference TRBV7-2 and TRBJ2-7, is GAGVSQSPSNKVTEKGKDVELRCDPISGHTALYWYRQSLGQGLEFLIYFQGNSAPDKSGLPSDRFSAERTGGSVSTLTIQRTQQEDSAVYLCASSRTDCAYEQYFGPGTRLTVT.

This clonotype was recorded at least ten times. CDR3 in DNA: TGTGCCAGCGGCCTTGGCGGGAGGGCCCAAGAGACCCAGTACTTC. Translating it yields CASGLGGRAQETQYF. V and J are TRBV9 and TRBJ2-5; TRBD2 aligns across 9 bases. CDR3 length equals 15 residues. V shed 7 bases and J 1 base; nucleotides not matched to a gene: 8. Germline lookup yields CDR1 SGDLS and CDR2 YYNGEE.

This clonotype has only a few counts. This chain connects TRBV5-1 to TRBJ2-1; 9 bases agree with TRBD2. CDR3 length: 16 residues. V was clipped by 1 base and J by 6 bases; unmatched bases: 8. Germline V gene lookup returns CDR1 SGHRS and CDR2 YFSETQ. The CDR3 loop is CASSLLSAGGFNEQFF. In nucleotides, the CDR3 is TGCGCCAGCAGCTTGTTATCAGCGGGAGGTTTCAATGAGCAGTTCTTC.

This clonotype was counted at least ten times. The rearrangement uses TRBV6-5 and TRBJ2-7; 12 positions match TRBD1. J was trimmed by 6 bases and V by 5 bases; bases with no gene match: 5. The length of the CDR3 is 14 residues. Germline V lookup: CDR1 MNHEY, CDR2 SVGAGI. The CDR3 here is CASSQGQGAGEQYF. Here the CDR3 DNA reads TGTGCCAGCAGTCAGGGACAGGGGGCTGGCGAGCAGTACTTC.

This clonotype showed up just once. V gene TRBV18 combines with J gene TRBJ1-2; 7 bases are shared with TRBD1. CDR1 and CDR2 (germline): KGHSH, LQKENI. V was clipped by 2 bases and J by 8 bases; unmatched bases: 5. The CDR3 is 13 residues long. CDR3 protein: CASSPEQGKGYTF. CDR3 nucleotide sequence: TGTGCCAGCTCACCAGAACAGGGGAAGGGCTACACCTTC.

This clonotype has only a few counts. This chain joins TRBV10-3 and TRBJ2-3; TRBD1 aligns across 11 bases. CDR1 is ENHRY, CDR2 SYGVKD, per germline. CDR3 length: 16 amino acids. V dropped 6 bases and J dropped 4; count of bases not matched to a gene: 9. CDR3 DNA: TGTGCCATCAGCGAAGGGACAGGGGGGTTTTCAGATACGCAGTATTTT. Translated, it gives CAISEGTGGFSDTQYF.

This clonotype was found a few times. The gene calls are TRBV19 and TRBJ1-5; D is unresolved. The CDR3 runs 16 residues. Deletions cut 5 bases from V and 0 bases from J, with 14 bases between. Germline-derived CDR1 and CDR2 are LNHDA and SQIVND (reference sequence). This chain's CDR3 is CASSPLGPHSNQPQHF. The CDR3 DNA follows: TGTGCCAGTAGTCCACTCGGACCGCATAGCAATCAGCCCCAGCATTTT.

In its sample, this clonotype was seen many times. This rearrangement joins TRBV27 to TRBJ2-5; D may be TRBD2 (6 bases). Trimming took off 7 bases at V and 5 bases at J, with 17 bases between the two ends. The germline V gene has CDR1 MNHEY and CDR2 SMNVEV (reference sequence). CDR3 size: 14 residues. In DNA form, the CDR3 reads TGTGCCAGCAACCATGGGAGGCCCGAGGAGACCCAGTACTTC. It specifies CASNHGRPEETQYF.

This clonotype was counted at least ten times. The J gene is TRBJ2-2, the V gene TRBV20-1; 7 bases match TRBD1. The CDR3 has 16 residues. With V trimmed by 3 bases and J by 4 bases, 11 bases remained unmatched. CDR1 is DFQATT, CDR2 SNEGSKA, per germline (reference sequence). The DNA for the CDR3 is TGCAGTGCTAGCCTACAGGGGAACGCGGGCACCGGGGAGCTGTTTTTT. Translation gives CSASLQGNAGTGELFF.

This clonotype was counted only a few times. V is TRBV20-1 and J is TRBJ2-1; TRBD2 aligns across 9 bases. This CDR3 spans 14 amino acids. The germline V gene encodes CDR1 DFQATT and CDR2 SNEGSKA (reference sequence). V shed 3 bases, J shed 4 bases, and the junction held 4 bases outside the gene matches. CDR3 residues: CSARPLAGYNEQFF. The CDR3 coding sequence is TGCAGTGCTAGGCCTCTAGCGGGATACAATGAGCAGTTCTTC.

The CDR3 loop reads CASSYGGQVYEQYF. CDR3 DNA: TGTGCCAGCAGTTACGGGGGACAGGTCTACGAGCAGTACTTC. The V call is TRBV6-6, the J call TRBJ2-7, with TRBD1 matching 8 bases. The CDR3 is 14 amino acids. The germline V gene encodes CDR1 MNHNY and CDR2 SVGAGI (reference sequence). Unmatched junction bases numbered 3, after V lost 2 bases and J lost 3 bases.

The chain has TRBV29-1 and TRBJ2-1; no clear D. CDR3 length: 11 amino acids. CDR1 SQVTM and CDR2 ANQGSEA come from the germline V gene. V shed 6 bases and J shed 3 bases, with 6 bases lying between them. The CDR3 DNA sequence: TGCAGCGTCACGGACTACAATGAGCAGTTCTTC. Its translation is CSVTDYNEQFF.

This rearrangement joins TRBV18 to TRBJ1-5; D unclear. Germline V gene sequence: CDR1 KGHSH, CDR2 LQKENI. The V end lost 2 bases, the J end lost 4 bases, and 9 bases lay between the germline ends. The CDR3 runs 14 residues. CDR3 sequence: CASSPFRENQPQHF. The CDR3 DNA reads as TGTGCCAGCTCACCATTTCGGGAAAATCAGCCCCAGCATTTT.